These T cell receptor beta chains were read from a single sample in a study of blood T cell repertoires in COVID-19. The assay was immunoSEQ multiplex PCR, and TCRdb's table has in-frame clones only and misses some. The sample lists 310,000 or so clones, roughly 90% occurring once. The sample was peripheral blood. The receptors were sampled from a man aged 18 to 29 who had recovered from COVID-19. The CDR3 runs from the conserved cysteine through the conserved F or W. The D gene is left open where the match is weak. Clone size appears in some rows only: once, few, many, or a class for an expanded clone.

V: TRBV28; D: TRBD1; size: NA; J: TRBJ1-1; CDR3: CASTGGWNTEAFF; DNA: TGTGCCAGCACAGGGGGCTGGAACACTGAAGCTTTCTTT
V: TRBV7-3; D: TRBD2; size: once; J: TRBJ2-2; CDR3: CASSLQRGHTGELFF; DNA: TGTGCCAGCAGCCTTCAGCGGGGTCACACCGGGGAGCTGTTTTTT
V: TRBV5-1; D: TRBD2; size: NA; J: TRBJ2-1; CDR3: CASSTVAGVSYNEQFF; DNA: TGCGCCAGCAGCACTGTAGCGGGAGTCTCCTACAATGAGCAGTTCTTC
V: TRBV7-9; D: NA; size: NA; J: TRBJ1-1; CDR3: CASSPLSTEAFF; DNA: TGTGCCAGCAGCCCCCTAAGTACTGAAGCTTTCTTT
V: TRBV7-6; D: TRBD2; size: NA; J: TRBJ2-3; CDR3: CASSPRPPGLAIDTQYF; DNA: TGTGCCAGCAGCCCCCGACCGCCGGGACTAGCAATAGATACGCAGTATTTT
V: TRBV18; D: TRBD2; size: NA; J: TRBJ2-1; CDR3: CASSPPGLAGGNEQFF; DNA: TGTGCCAGCTCACCACCTGGGCTAGCGGGAGGCAATGAGCAGTTCTTC
V: TRBV23-1; D: TRBD1; size: NA; J: TRBJ2-5; CDR3: CASSLSAGTGKETQYF; DNA: TGCGCCAGCAGTCTTTCGGCTGGGACAGGGAAAGAGACCCAGTACTTC
V: TRBV27; D: TRBD1; size: once; J: TRBJ1-2; CDR3: CASSLGQGYGYTF; DNA: TGTGCCAGCAGTTTAGGACAGGGGTATGGCTACACCTTC
V: TRBV5-1; D: TRBD2; size: NA; J: TRBJ2-7; CDR3: CASSHEGGIIDEQYF; DNA: TGCGCCAGCAGCCACGAGGGAGGGATTATAGACGAGCAGTACTTC
V: TRBV7-8; D: TRBD2; size: NA; J: TRBJ2-3; CDR3: CASSLAAGVRDTQYF; DNA: TGTGCCAGCAGCTTAGCGGCGGGAGTAAGGGATACGCAGTATTTT